The 20 T cell receptor beta chains reported below all come from one sample, sequenced in a study of T cell responses to AZD1222 COVID-19 vaccine. The data were produced by immunoSEQ multiplex PCR, yet TCRdb's version contains in-frame clones alone and is incomplete. Of around 99,000 clones detected, around 93% appear once; the ten largest clones hold 7.5%. The material sequenced was peripheral blood, taken on day 0 of AZD1222 vaccination. The receptor source for this set is an adult in good health.

This chain joins TRBV6-5 and TRBJ1-3, with D possibly matching TRBD1 (6 bases). The germline V and J ends were trimmed by 6 bases and 0 bases, with 12 bases remaining between them. The germline gives CDR1 MNHEY, CDR2 SVGAGI. This CDR3 contains 15 residues. The CDR3 reads CASRARQASGNTIYF. DNA of the CDR3: TGTGCCAGCAGAGCCAGACAGGCCTCTGGAAACACCATATATTTT.

This chain connects TRBV2 to TRBJ2-6; 8 positions match TRBD1. CDR3 length: 14 residues. Losses at the gene ends were 8 bases for V and 0 bases for J; bases not matched to a gene: 0. Germline CDR1 reads SNHLY; CDR2 reads FYNNEI. The CDR3 loop is CASGQGSGANVLTF. In DNA, the CDR3 is TGTGCCAGCGGACAGGGCTCTGGGGCCAACGTCCTGACTTTC.

The rearrangement joins TRBV30 to TRBJ1-3; D is undetermined. The CDR3 is 13 amino acids. V was pared by 0 bases and J by 4 bases, with 7 bases between. Per germline, CDR1 GTSNPN and CDR2 SVGIG (reference sequence). DNA for the CDR3: TGTGCCTGGAGTGTATCTGGAGGAAACACCATATATTTT. Translation: CAWSVSGGNTIYF.

The V and J genes are TRBV15 and TRBJ1-5, with 10 positions matching TRBD1. Trimming at V came to 0 bases and at J to 9 bases, leaving 8 bases not matched to a gene. This CDR3 has 16 residues. Germline V gene sequence: CDR1 LNHNV, CDR2 YYDKDF (reference sequence). CDR3 DNA sequence: TGTGCCACCAGCAGAGAGGGGACAGGGGCCCGGAGGCCCCAGCATTTT. Translating gives CATSREGTGARRPQHF.

CDR3 bases: TGTGCCAGCAGTTTAGCCCTAGCGGGGGAGCAGTTCTTC. Translation gives CASSLALAGEQFF. This rearrangement joins TRBV12-3 or TRBV12-4 to TRBJ2-1; TRBD2 agrees at 9 bases. CDR3 length equals 13 residues. After removal of 0 bases from V and 10 bases from J, the junction contained 1 base not matched to a gene.

The chain links TRBV30 to TRBJ1-1, with D uncertain. This CDR3 region has 14 residues. Per the germline V gene, CDR1 is GTSNPN and CDR2 is SVGIG (reference sequence). The V end was cut by 3 bases, the J end by 4 bases, with 15 bases between. The CDR3 nucleotides are TGTGCCTGGAGCCGGCAGGTGGAGGGCACTGAAGCTTTCTTT. Translation: CAWSRQVEGTEAFF.

This chain joins TRBV4-1 and TRBJ1-5; D remains ambiguous. V was trimmed by 4 bases and J by 0 bases, leaving 7 bases between them. The CDR3 sequence is 14 residues long. Looked up from germline, CDR1 is MGHRA and CDR2 is YSYEKL. The CDR3 nucleotides read TGCGCCAGCAGCCCCCTCGATAGCAATCAGCCCCAGCATTTT. Protein sequence: CASSPLDSNQPQHF.

The V gene is TRBV6-4, the J gene TRBJ1-6; no firm D call. The germline gives CDR1 MRHNA, CDR2 SNTAGT. V lost 2 bases, J lost 7 bases, and 9 bases lay in between. This CDR3 region has 14 residues. The CDR3, as DNA: TGTGCCAGCAGTGACAGAGGGCAAAATTCACCCCTCCACTTT. Amino acid sequence: CASSDRGQNSPLHF.

The chain recombines TRBV11-2 with TRBJ2-2, with 9 positions matching TRBD2. Germline CDR1 reads SGHAT; CDR2 reads FQNNGV. The CDR3 totals 16 residues. The trim removed 1 base at V and 7 bases at J, leaving 7 bases unmatched. CDR3 amino acids: CASSLGVSGSDGELFF. As DNA, the CDR3 is TGTGCCAGCAGCTTAGGGGTTAGCGGGAGTGACGGGGAGCTGTTTTTT.

The chain carries TRBV4-1 and TRBJ1-5; 8 bases match TRBD1. This CDR3 is built from 15 residues. Germline V gives CDR1 MGHRA, CDR2 YSYEKL. With V trimmed by 2 bases and J by 3 bases, 3 bases remained unmatched. The CDR3 loop is CASSQRTGPNQPQHF. The CDR3 nucleotides are TGCGCCAGCAGCCAACGGACAGGGCCCAATCAGCCCCAGCATTTT.

The genes are TRBV7-8 and TRBJ1-4; the D is unclear. The CDR3 is 12 amino acids. Germline V CDR1 and CDR2: SGHVS, FQNEAQ. Trimming took 5 bases from V and 6 from J, leaving 7 bases between them. The CDR3 sequence is CASSRSDEKLFF. CDR3 nucleotides: TGTGCCAGCAGCCGATCTGATGAAAAACTGTTTTTT.

This clone has only a few counts. The chain couples TRBV5-6 to TRBJ1-2, with no clear D. V was cut by 4 bases and J by 4 bases, with 20 bases left in between. CDR1 is SGHDT, CDR2 YYEEEE, per germline. CDR3 length: 16 residues. CDR3 DNA: TGTGCCAGCAGCCCCTTATTTCAGGAAGAGACCTATGGCTACACCTTC. Its protein is CASSPLFQEETYGYTF.

The chain recombines TRBV6-6 with TRBJ2-1; a possible D gene is TRBD2 (6 bases). V lost 6 bases to trimming and J lost 7 bases, with 7 bases between them. Germline values: CDR1 MNHNY, CDR2 SVGAGI (reference sequence). This CDR3 has 11 amino acids. The CDR3 loop reads CASSRGNEQFF. The CDR3 bases are TGTGCCAGCAGCCGGGGGAATGAGCAGTTCTTC.

CDR3 coding DNA: TGCGCCAGCAGCCAAGATAGGCAGGGGGGGTGGGAGACCCAGTACTTC. It is translated as CASSQDRQGGWETQYF. The chain links TRBV4-3 to TRBJ2-5; D may be TRBD1 or TRBD2 (7 bases each). Germline CDR1 and CDR2: LGHNA and YSLEER. The CDR3 is made up of 16 amino acids. Trimming took off 0 bases at V and 5 bases at J, with 16 bases between the two ends.

This sequence joins TRBV6-5 and TRBJ2-5; no clear D gene. V was cut by 6 bases and J by 2 bases, with 10 bases left in between. Germline CDR1 is MNHEY and CDR2 is SVGAGI. The CDR3 contains 13 residues. The CDR3 region is CASSLTEQETQYF. The CDR3 DNA is TGTGCCAGCAGCCTGACTGAGCAAGAGACCCAGTACTTC.

The table lists this clone with a count of one. J is TRBJ1-2 and V is TRBV27; D is unclear. There are 13 residues in the CDR3. Germline V gives CDR1 MNHEY, CDR2 SMNVEV (reference sequence). V dropped 6 bases and J dropped 1 base, with 9 bases sitting between them. This chain's CDR3 is CASSSTVNYGYTF. CDR3 bases: TGTGCCAGCAGCTCGACGGTTAACTATGGCTACACCTTC.

The chain employs TRBV3-1 (or the pseudogene TRBV3-2) and TRBJ2-7, with D possibly TRBD1 on 6 matching bases. There are 14 residues in the CDR3. V lost 3 bases and J 5 bases, leaving 14 bases between the germline ends. The germline V gene encodes CDR1 LGHDT and CDR2 YNNKEL (reference sequence). The chain's CDR3 is CASSQGDISNEQYF. CDR3 coding DNA: TGTGCCAGCAGCCAGGGGGACATATCGAACGAGCAGTACTTC.

This clone is a singleton in its sample. The chain employs TRBV4-3 and TRBJ2-1, with 8 bases that match TRBD2. From germline, CDR1 is LGHNA and CDR2 YSLEER. With 4 bases clipped from V and 4 bases from J, the junction kept 9 bases outside the gene matches. The CDR3 covers 16 residues. CDR3 DNA: TGCGCCAGCAGCCCACAAAGACAGCGGGGGTACAATGAGCAGTTCTTC. Amino acids: CASSPQRQRGYNEQFF.

The V and J genes are TRBV2 and TRBJ2-1; D uncertain. Looked up from germline, CDR1 is SNHLY and CDR2 is FYNNEI. V shed 6 bases and J shed 4 bases, with 4 bases lying between them. There are 11 residues in the CDR3. CDR3 in amino acids: CASRVYNEQFF. In DNA, the CDR3 is TGTGCCAGCAGGGTTTACAATGAGCAGTTCTTC.

The chain couples TRBV19 to TRBJ2-6; D may correspond to TRBD1 or TRBD2 (6 bases each). This CDR3 region has 17 residues. V lost 7 bases and J 0 bases, leaving 16 bases between the germline ends. Germline CDR1 LNHDA, CDR2 SQIVND (reference sequence). The CDR3 DNA reads TGTGCCAGTAAAAGGGGGGAAGGCAGCTCTGGGGCCAACGTCCTGACTTTC. Residues: CASKRGEGSSGANVLTF. Looking up the rest from reference TRBV19 and TRBJ2-6 gives the full variable domain: DGGITQSPKYLFRKEGQNVTLSCEQNLNHDAMYWYRQDPGQGLRLIYYSQIVNDFQKGDIAEGYSVSREKKESFPLTVTSAQKNPTAFYLCASKRGEGSSGANVLTFGAGSRLTVL.